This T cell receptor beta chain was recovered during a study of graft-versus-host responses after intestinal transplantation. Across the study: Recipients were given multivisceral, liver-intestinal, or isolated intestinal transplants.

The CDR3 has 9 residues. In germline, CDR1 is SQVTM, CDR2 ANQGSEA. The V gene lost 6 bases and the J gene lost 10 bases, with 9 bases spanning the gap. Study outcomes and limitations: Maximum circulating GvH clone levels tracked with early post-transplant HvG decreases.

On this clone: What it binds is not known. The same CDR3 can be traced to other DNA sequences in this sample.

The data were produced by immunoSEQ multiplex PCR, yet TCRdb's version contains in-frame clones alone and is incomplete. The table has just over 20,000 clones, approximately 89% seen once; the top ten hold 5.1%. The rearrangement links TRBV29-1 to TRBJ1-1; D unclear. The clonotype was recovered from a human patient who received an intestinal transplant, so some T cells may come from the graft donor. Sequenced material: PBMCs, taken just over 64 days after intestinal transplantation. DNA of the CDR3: TGCAGCGTGAATACGGGAGCTTTCTTT. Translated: CSVNTGAFF.